The rows below give T cell receptor beta chains drawn from one sample of a study of cytomegalovirus exposure and HLA in healthy donors. The method was immunoSEQ multiplex PCR; TCRdb's version includes in-frame clones alone and lacks a portion of them. Of 150,000 or so clones listed, over 75% were seen once; the top ten hold around 2.4%. Sequences were obtained from PBMCs. These receptors were collected from a man in his fifties or sixties in good health and CMV-seronegative. CDR3s leave out the opening cysteine and the closing phenylalanine or tryptophan. The order of the fields is CDR3 protein, CDR3 length, D gene, V gene. The D gene is left open where the match is weak.

CDR3aa: ASTPPGGSPYNEQF
len: 14
d_gene: .
v_gene: TRBV25-1

CDR3aa: ASSLGTAQETQY
len: 12
d_gene: .
v_gene: TRBV7-9

CDR3aa: ASSQPGLAGTSTDTQY
len: 16
d_gene: TRBD2
v_gene: TRBV5-1

CDR3aa: ATSGGLAGGWVSDEQF
len: 16
d_gene: TRBD2
v_gene: TRBV15

CDR3aa: SVIRDKAF
len: 8
d_gene: .
v_gene: TRBV29-1

CDR3aa: AWRVRGLSSYNEQF
len: 14
d_gene: .
v_gene: TRBV30

CDR3aa: ATTERDEQF
len: 9
d_gene: .
v_gene: TRBV10-2

CDR3aa: ASSSQIMNTEAF
len: 12
d_gene: .
v_gene: TRBV27

CDR3aa: ASSLEGQGWNEQF
len: 13
d_gene: TRBD1
v_gene: TRBV5-1

CDR3aa: ASLSTSGTGTFGYT
len: 14
d_gene: TRBD1
v_gene: TRBV28

CDR3aa: ASSPSGDQPQH
len: 11
d_gene: .
v_gene: TRBV18

CDR3aa: ASSSGSEGLTEAF
len: 13
d_gene: .
v_gene: TRBV19

CDR3aa: ATSPQDRRNSPLH
len: 13
d_gene: TRBD1
v_gene: TRBV28

CDR3aa: ASSLGLLTNEKLF
len: 13
d_gene: .
v_gene: TRBV5-1

CDR3aa: ASSEQDRPNQPQH
len: 13
d_gene: TRBD1
v_gene: TRBV6-1

CDR3aa: ASSKGQLDGYT
len: 11
d_gene: .
v_gene: TRBV6-1

CDR3aa: ASSFGGAGELF
len: 11
d_gene: TRBD2
v_gene: TRBV27

CDR3aa: ASSQADSTGGTYGYT
len: 15
d_gene: TRBD1
v_gene: TRBV4-2

CDR3aa: ASSQVPGTDNYEQY
len: 14
d_gene: TRBD1
v_gene: TRBV4-1

CDR3aa: ASTGQGSYNEQF
len: 12
d_gene: TRBD1
v_gene: TRBV6-6

CDR3aa: ASSSTQGSGGELF
len: 13
d_gene: .
v_gene: TRBV7-6

CDR3aa: ASTFRLGGNGEAF
len: 13
d_gene: .
v_gene: TRBV6-1

CDR3aa: ASSRDRGSYNEQF
len: 13
d_gene: TRBD1
v_gene: TRBV11-2

CDR3aa: ASSELRDSFSPLH
len: 13
d_gene: TRBD1
v_gene: TRBV2

CDR3aa: ASSRDSTYEQY
len: 11
d_gene: .
v_gene: TRBV27

CDR3aa: ASRFLQGDLNTGELF
len: 15
d_gene: TRBD1
v_gene: TRBV11-3

CDR3aa: ASSVGQGSGNTIY
len: 13
d_gene: TRBD1
v_gene: TRBV9

CDR3aa: ASSLQTDTQY
len: 10
d_gene: .
v_gene: TRBV5-4

CDR3aa: ASSPQGDTQY
len: 10
d_gene: .
v_gene: TRBV9

CDR3aa: ASGGSWVGDTQY
len: 12
d_gene: .
v_gene: TRBV6-1

CDR3aa: ASSTSAGTGYYEQY
len: 14
d_gene: TRBD1
v_gene: TRBV19

CDR3aa: ATSRALGGGGAYEQY
len: 15
d_gene: TRBD2
v_gene: TRBV15

CDR3aa: ASSSQLASNQPQH
len: 13
d_gene: .
v_gene: TRBV7-8

CDR3aa: ASSPFSGGREDTQY
len: 14
d_gene: TRBD2
v_gene: TRBV7-9

CDR3aa: ASSEGTGTNYGYT
len: 13
d_gene: .
v_gene: TRBV6-1

CDR3aa: ASRLAGNEQY
len: 10
d_gene: .
v_gene: TRBV12-2

CDR3aa: ASGPDRGSEQY
len: 11
d_gene: TRBD1
v_gene: TRBV6-5

CDR3aa: ASSSQGASEAF
len: 11
d_gene: TRBD1
v_gene: TRBV27

CDR3aa: AISESNPGVQY
len: 11
d_gene: .
v_gene: TRBV10-3

CDR3aa: ASRTTGPGNTIY
len: 12
d_gene: TRBD1
v_gene: TRBV6-1